This T cell receptor beta chain was recovered during a study of T cell clonotyping in hematopoietic cell transplantation. The J segment lost 4 bases and the V segment lost 11 bases, leaving 2 bases of the junction unmatched. Germline assignment: CDR1 SNHLY and CDR2 FYNNEI. The CDR3 runs 13 residues. Overall study findings and caveats: Without cell sorting, CD4 versus CD8 contributions remain unresolved. Graft donor and pretransplant recipient Inverse Simpson Index values predicted broader posttransplant TCR diversity.

Here immunoSEQ multiplex PCR was the method, and the copy in TCRdb shows in-frame clones only, minus some. The table shows approximately 5,000 clones, with around 96% occurring only once. Points on this clone: Its cognate antigen is unknown.

The receptor's source is a male patient between 40 and 50 years old who had an allogeneic stem cell transplant from a related donor, so the T cells may come from the graft donor. Some clones in this sample may be carry-over from other donors' samples. The sample consisted of PBMCs, taken 100 days after allogeneic stem cell transplant. J is TRBJ2-2 and V is TRBV2; 12 nucleotides agree with TRBD1. DNA for the CDR3: TGTGCCGGGGACAGGGGGCTCACCGGGGAGCTGTTTTTT. It translates to CAGDRGLTGELFF.